The next 14 T cell receptor beta chains were all read from a single sample in a study of Graves' ophthalmopathy and Graves' hyperthyroidism. Amplification of the TCR beta CDR3 regions used RNA transcripts (as template). The workflow started with a first-round RT-PCR run with HTBI primers and then moved on to a second-round multiplex PCR. TCRdb fed the multiplex PCR reads into MiXCR, producing one record per CDR3 protein. The sample consists of 600,000 to 950,000 distinct CDR3 sequences, roughly 40% of them appearing once. The sequenced sample was peripheral blood. The receptors derive from an adult man with Graves' ophthalmopathy.

This sequence joins TRBV10-3 and TRBJ2-7; D might be TRBD1 (6 bases). Germline V gene sequence: CDR1 ENHRY, CDR2 SYGVKD. This CDR3 contains 15 residues. Deletions cut 10 bases from V and 4 bases from J, with 23 bases between. CDR3 bases: TGTGCCACACAGGGTATAGGGAACCACCTTTACGAGCAGTACTTC. It yields the protein CATQGIGNHLYEQYF.

J is TRBJ1-1 and V is TRBV20-1, with 7 bases that match TRBD1. CDR3 length: 16 amino acids. Germline V gene data show CDR1 as DFQATT and CDR2 as SNEGSKA (reference sequence). The junction had 8 bases not matched to a gene; V was cut back by 1 base and J by 0 bases. CDR3 amino acids: CSARVRGRGMNTEAFF. For the CDR3, the DNA is TGCAGTGCTAGAGTTAGGGGGCGAGGGATGAACACTGAAGCTTTCTTT.

This clonotype appeared many times. The CDR3 loop reads CASRRGVVNQPQHF. In DNA form, the CDR3 reads TGTGCCAGCCGGCGGGGGGTAGTCAATCAGCCCCAGCATTTT. The chain couples TRBV2 to TRBJ1-5; tentative D call: TRBD1 (5 bases). This CDR3 region has 14 residues. Trimming stripped 8 bases from V and 3 bases from J, with 14 bases between. The germline CDR1 and CDR2 sequences are SNHLY and FYNNEI.

This clonotype was picked up many times. V is TRBV19 and J is TRBJ1-5; D gene uncertain. The CDR3 length is 12 residues. Per germline, CDR1 LNHDA and CDR2 SQIVND (reference sequence). V dropped 5 bases and J dropped 14 bases, with 16 bases sitting between them. The CDR3 is CASSSAAVPKHF. CDR3 DNA sequence: TGTGCCAGTAGTTCGGCGGCGGTCCCCAAGCATTTT.

The CDR3, as DNA: TGTGCCATCAGTGAGTCGACTCGAATGGACAGAACCTACGAGCAGTACTTC. Its translation: CAISESTRMDRTYEQYF. The gene calls are TRBV10-3 and TRBJ2-7; perhaps TRBD1 as D (6 bases). The germline V and J ends were trimmed by 0 bases and 2 bases, with 17 bases remaining between them. The CDR3 loop spans 17 amino acids. Germline V gene sequence: CDR1 ENHRY, CDR2 SYGVKD.

This clonotype came up many times. V gene TRBV7-9 combines with J gene TRBJ1-2; D is undetermined. The germline V and J ends were trimmed by 1 base and 3 bases, with 9 bases remaining between them. The CDR3 totals 14 residues. Per the germline V gene, CDR1 is SEHNR and CDR2 is FQNEAQ (reference sequence). The CDR3 bases are TGTGCCAGCAGCTTAGAGTTGGGGTACTATGGCTACACCTTC. Translated, it gives CASSLELGYYGYTF. Combining the CDR3 with reference TRBV7-9 and TRBJ1-2 gives the whole variable domain DTGVSQNPRHKITKRGQNVTFRCDPISEHNRLYWYRQTLGQGPEFLTYFQNEAQLEKSRLLSDRFSAERPKGSFSTLEIQRTEQGDSAMYLCASSLELGYYGYTFGSGTRLTVV.

The chain recombines TRBV12-3 or TRBV12-4 with TRBJ2-7; 7 nucleotides align to TRBD1. V lost 5 bases and J lost 6; bases outside the gene matches: 10. The CDR3 length is 14 residues. DNA for the CDR3: TGTGCCAGCAGTCCACAGGGGTTGCGAGGCGAGCAGTACTTC. It translates to CASSPQGLRGEQYF.

The V call is TRBV9, the J call TRBJ1-1, with 7 bases fitting TRBD1. This CDR3 is 14 amino acids long. The J segment lost 5 bases and the V segment lost 4 bases, leaving 8 bases of the junction unmatched. From germline, CDR1 is SGDLS and CDR2 YYNGEE. The CDR3 DNA reads TGTGCCAGCAGCAAGAAGGGGGCGGGTACTGAAGCTTTCTTT. Residues: CASSKKGAGTEAFF.

V and J are TRBV2 and TRBJ1-2; 10 bases map to TRBD1. Germline CDR1 SNHLY, CDR2 FYNNEI. The V and J ends lost 6 bases and 0 bases, in that order; junction bases with no gene match: 4. CDR3 length: 15 amino acids. CDR3 sequence (DNA): TGTGCCAGCAGCGCCGGACAGGGGGCTAACTATGGCTACACCTTC. It yields the protein CASSAGQGANYGYTF.

The J gene is TRBJ2-5, the V gene TRBV29-1; TRBD2 matches at 7 bases. The CDR3 is 15 amino acids. V shed 0 bases, J shed 4 bases, and the junction held 8 bases outside the gene matches. Germline V gives CDR1 SQVTM, CDR2 ANQGSEA. The CDR3 sequence: CSVEDPAGLRETQYF. CDR3 DNA sequence: TGCAGCGTTGAAGATCCAGCGGGGTTACGAGAGACCCAGTACTTC. The full variable domain, with the rest looked up from reference TRBV29-1 and TRBJ2-5, is SAVISQKPSRDICQRGTSLTIQCQVDSQVTMMFWYRQQPGQSLTLIATANQGSEATYESGFVIDKFPISRPNLTFSTLTVSNMSPEDSSIYLCSVEDPAGLRETQYFGPGTRLLVL.

This rearrangement joins TRBV2 to TRBJ2-5; D unresolved. The germline V and J ends were trimmed by 9 bases and 5 bases, with 13 bases remaining between them. CDR1 SNHLY and CDR2 FYNNEI come from the germline V gene. CDR3 length: 12 amino acids. Written as DNA, the CDR3 is TGTGCCAGTGCTCAAGTCAGCGAGACCCAGTACTTC. Protein sequence: CASAQVSETQYF.

In this sample, this clonotype turned up many times. This chain links TRBV15 with TRBJ2-5, with 7 nucleotides matching TRBD2. CDR1 is LNHNV, CDR2 YYDKDF, per germline (reference sequence). This CDR3 comprises 18 residues. V lost 0 bases, J lost 2 bases, and 12 bases stayed unmatched. The CDR3 is CATSRDRSGLDAQETQYF. The CDR3 DNA follows: TGTGCCACCAGCAGAGATCGGTCAGGACTAGACGCGCAAGAGACCCAGTACTTC.

In this sample, this clonotype turned up a few times. The chain is built from TRBV2 and TRBJ1-2; TRBD1 might be the D (6 bases). Trimming removed 6 bases from V and 8 bases from J, with 19 bases in between. The germline V gene encodes CDR1 SNHLY and CDR2 FYNNEI. This CDR3 contains 14 residues. This chain's CDR3 is CASSMGARAHGYTF. DNA of the CDR3: TGTGCCAGCAGCATGGGGGCGAGGGCCCACGGCTACACCTTC.

Many counts were recorded for this clonotype. The CDR3 DNA reads TGTGCCAGCAGCTTAGTTACAGCGGGACTTAACTATGGCTACACCTTC. This translates into CASSLVTAGLNYGYTF. The V gene is TRBV7-8, the J gene TRBJ1-2; D is possibly TRBD1 (5 bases). Germline assignment: CDR1 SGHVS and CDR2 FQNEAQ. CDR3 length: 16 residues. V lost 1 base and J 1 base, leaving 13 bases between the germline ends.